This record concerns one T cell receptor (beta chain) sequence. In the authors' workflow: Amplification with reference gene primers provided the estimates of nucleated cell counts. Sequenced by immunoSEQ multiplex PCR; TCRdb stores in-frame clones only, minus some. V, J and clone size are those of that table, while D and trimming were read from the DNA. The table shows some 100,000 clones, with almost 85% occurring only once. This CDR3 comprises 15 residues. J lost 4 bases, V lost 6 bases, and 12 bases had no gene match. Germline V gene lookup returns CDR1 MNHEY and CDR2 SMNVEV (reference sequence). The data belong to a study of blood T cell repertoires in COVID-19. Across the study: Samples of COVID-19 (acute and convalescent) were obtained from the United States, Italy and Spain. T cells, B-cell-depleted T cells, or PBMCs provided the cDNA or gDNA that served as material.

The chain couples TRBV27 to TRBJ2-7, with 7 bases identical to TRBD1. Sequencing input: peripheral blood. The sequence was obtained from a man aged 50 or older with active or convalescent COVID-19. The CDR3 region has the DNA TGTGCCAGCAGCCTAGTCGGGACAGTTCCGTACGAGCAGTACTTC. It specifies CASSLVGTVPYEQYF.